The 30 T cell receptor beta chains below were found in one sample sequenced in a study of blood T cell repertoires in COVID-19. Sequencing was performed with immunoSEQ multiplex PCR; in TCRdb, only in-frame clones are kept and a portion is missing. The sample shows hundreds of thousands of clones, about 91% of them seen only once. Sequenced material: peripheral blood. The receptors stem from a man aged 18 to 29 with COVID-19, enrolled during active disease.

The chain uses TRBV24-1 and TRBJ2-2; tentatively, D is TRBD2 (6 bases). There are 15 residues in the CDR3. The V end lost 7 bases, the J end lost 1 base, and 12 bases lay between the germline ends. The germline V gene has CDR1 KGHDR and CDR2 SFDVKD. The CDR3 coding sequence is TGTGCCACCAGCCACGGGGACTTGAACACCGGGGAGCTGTTTTTT. Translated: CATSHGDLNTGELFF.

In its sample, this clone was seen once. This chain connects TRBV7-3 to TRBJ2-1; no definite D call. V was cut by 4 bases and J by 5 bases, with 18 bases left in between. The CDR3 runs 16 residues. Germline-derived CDR1 and CDR2 are SGHTA and FQGTGA. CDR3: CASSSIHASLNNEQFF. The CDR3 nucleotides read TGTGCCAGCAGCTCCATCCACGCAAGCTTAAACAATGAGCAGTTCTTC.

The chain has TRBV11-2 and TRBJ2-7; 10 nucleotides line up with TRBD1. The CDR3 sequence is 13 residues long. The V gene end was trimmed by 5 bases and the J gene end by 4 bases; junction bases not matched to a gene: 2. Germline CDR1 is SGHAT and CDR2 is FQNNGV. The CDR3 nucleotides read TGTGCCAGCAGCGCGGACAGGGGGTACGAGCAGTACTTC. It encodes CASSADRGYEQYF.

The chain carries TRBV7-6 and TRBJ2-3; no clear D gene. Per the germline V gene, CDR1 is SGHVS and CDR2 is FNYEAQ. The CDR3 runs to 12 residues. V gave up 1 base and J gave up 4 bases, with 3 bases separating them. CDR3 nucleotides: TGTGCCAGCAGCTTAGGGCCAGATACGCAGTATTTT. It specifies CASSLGPDTQYF.

The CDR3 sequence is CASSYSRGSGTEAFF. For the CDR3, the DNA is TGTGCCAGCAGTTACTCCCGGGGTTCGGGCACTGAAGCTTTCTTT. The chain combines TRBV6-6 with TRBJ1-1; D is uncertain. The V gene lost 0 bases and the J gene lost 4 bases, with 12 bases spanning the gap. Germline V lookup: CDR1 MNHNY, CDR2 SVGAGI (reference sequence). This CDR3 spans 15 amino acids.

This chain uses TRBV2 with TRBJ1-6; 10 bases agree with TRBD1. There are 13 residues in the CDR3. V shed 8 bases, J shed 9 bases, and the junction held 4 bases outside the gene matches. CDR1 is SNHLY, CDR2 FYNNEI, per germline. The CDR3 spells CASGGQGVSPLHF. The CDR3 region has the DNA TGTGCCAGCGGAGGACAGGGGGTTTCACCCCTCCACTTT.

V and J are TRBV18 and TRBJ1-2; D ambiguous. This CDR3 comprises 14 residues. Germline-derived CDR1 and CDR2 are KGHSH and LQKENI. V was clipped by 1 base and J by 3 bases, with 9 bases between them. DNA for the CDR3: TGTGCCAGCTCACCACAGGACTCTGACTATGGCTACACCTTC. This encodes CASSPQDSDYGYTF.

V gene TRBV5-1 combines with J gene TRBJ2-5; 10 nucleotides line up with TRBD1. Germline trimming cut 6 bases from V and 2 bases from J; bases unmatched to any gene: 7. The CDR3 totals 15 residues. Germline V gives CDR1 SGHRS, CDR2 YFSETQ. In DNA form, the CDR3 reads TGCGCCAGCACCCCCACGGACAGGGGGCAAGAGACCCAGTACTTC. Residues: CASTPTDRGQETQYF.

The V gene is TRBV2, the J gene TRBJ2-1; D is perhaps TRBD2 (6 bases). Per the germline V gene, CDR1 is SNHLY and CDR2 is FYNNEI. The V gene lost 4 bases and the J gene lost 6 bases, with 10 bases spanning the gap. The CDR3 totals 13 residues. In DNA form, the CDR3 reads TGTGCCAGCAGTGGACTGGGGGGCAATGAGCAGTTCTTC. Protein: CASSGLGGNEQFF.

V is TRBV24-1 and J is TRBJ2-1; 9 bases are a match to TRBD2. The V and J ends lost 7 bases and 8 bases, in that order; junction bases with no gene match: 5. Looked up from germline, CDR1 is KGHDR and CDR2 is SFDVKD. The length of the CDR3 is 13 residues. The CDR3 nucleotides are TGTGCCACCAGGGCGGGAGGGAGTGATGAGCAGTTCTTC. Translation gives CATRAGGSDEQFF.

The chain employs TRBV5-4 and TRBJ1-3; the D is unclear. This CDR3 has 14 residues. Germline V gene lookup returns CDR1 SGHNT and CDR2 YYREEE (reference sequence). The V end lost 2 bases, the J end lost 5 bases, and 11 bases lay between the germline ends. This CDR3 reads CASSLRGDRNTIYF. The CDR3 nucleotides read TGTGCCAGCAGCTTACGGGGAGATAGAAACACCATATATTTT. Full variable domain (outside the CDR3, taken from reference TRBV5-4 and TRBJ1-3): ETGVTQSPTHLIKTRGQQVTLRCSSQSGHNTVSWYQQALGQGPQFIFQYYREEENGRGNFPPRFSGLQFPNYSSELNVNALELDDSALYLCASSLRGDRNTIYFGEGSWLTVV.

The gene calls are TRBV29-1 and TRBJ1-2; 7 bases match TRBD1. The CDR3 totals 14 residues. V shed 5 bases and J 0 bases; nucleotides not matched to a gene: 6. CDR1 and CDR2 from the germline V gene are SQVTM and ANQGSEA. The CDR3: CSVSGQVANYGYTF. CDR3 in DNA: TGCAGCGTTTCCGGACAGGTAGCTAACTATGGCTACACCTTC. The full variable domain, its missing parts supplied by reference TRBV29-1 and TRBJ1-2, is SAVISQKPSRDICQRGTSLTIQCQVDSQVTMMFWYRQQPGQSLTLIATANQGSEATYESGFVIDKFPISRPNLTFSTLTVSNMSPEDSSIYLCSVSGQVANYGYTFGSGTRLTVV.

The chain has TRBV29-1 and TRBJ2-3, with 16 bases lining up with TRBD2. The CDR3 has 14 amino acids. Trimming took 7 bases from V and 6 from J; bases not matched to a gene: 4. Per germline, CDR1 SQVTM and CDR2 ANQGSEA. The CDR3, as DNA: TGCAGCGCTGGGACTAGCGGGGGGGCTGATACGCAGTATTTT. It translates to CSAGTSGGADTQYF.

The gene calls are TRBV19 and TRBJ1-6; 9 positions agree with TRBD1. Germline lookup yields CDR1 LNHDA and CDR2 SQIVND (reference sequence). The CDR3 spans 16 residues. The J segment lost 5 bases and the V segment lost 6 bases, leaving 8 bases of the junction unmatched. CDR3 region: CASSRDRDLHNSPLHF. The DNA of the CDR3 is TGTGCCAGTAGCCGGGACAGGGATTTGCATAATTCACCCCTCCACTTT.

This clone was seen ten or more times. The CDR3 here is CASDGTGGDEKLFF. As DNA, the CDR3 is TGTGCCAGCGACGGGACAGGGGGCGATGAAAAACTGTTTTTT. The genes are TRBV2 and TRBJ1-4; 12 bases match TRBD1. The CDR3 has 14 amino acids. The germline gives CDR1 SNHLY, CDR2 FYNNEI. V was pared by 8 bases and J by 6 bases, with 4 bases of the junction left unmatched.

At least ten counts were recorded for this clone. The rearrangement joins TRBV7-9 to TRBJ2-2; TRBD1 agrees at 9 bases. V was pared by 4 bases and J by 6 bases, with 3 bases of the junction left unmatched. Germline CDR1 is SEHNR and CDR2 is FQNEAQ (reference sequence). This CDR3 region has 14 residues. The CDR3 loop reads CASSWGQGSGELFF. CDR3 in DNA: TGTGCCAGCAGCTGGGGACAGGGATCCGGGGAGCTGTTTTTT.

The CDR3 nucleotides are TGTGCCAGTGGCATAATCACTAGCGGTCCCTCGGATGAGCAGTTCTTC. Translated, it gives CASGIITSGPSDEQFF. The V gene is TRBV19, the J gene TRBJ2-1, with 8 bases matching TRBD2. This CDR3 is 16 amino acids long. The J segment lost 8 bases and the V segment lost 8 bases, leaving 17 bases of the junction unmatched. CDR1 is LNHDA and CDR2 is SQIVND in the germline V gene (reference sequence).

The chain links TRBV28 to TRBJ2-1; D gene ambiguous. The germline gives CDR1 MDHEN, CDR2 SYDVKM. The CDR3 sequence is 13 residues long. V gave up 6 bases and J gave up 2 bases, with 8 bases separating them. CDR3 sequence reads: CASSSGTYNEQFF. In DNA form, the CDR3 reads TGTGCCAGCAGCTCAGGTACCTACAATGAGCAGTTCTTC.

This chain links TRBV27 with TRBJ1-1, with D maybe TRBD1 (5 bases). Germline V lookup: CDR1 MNHEY, CDR2 SMNVEV (reference sequence). The CDR3 spans 17 residues. The ends were cut back, 5 bases at V and 4 bases at J, with 23 bases in the middle. DNA for the CDR3: TGTGCCAGCAGTCCCTACCCCCCTGGGGCTGGGTCCACTGAAGCTTTCTTT. Translated: CASSPYPPGAGSTEAFF.

The gene calls are TRBV5-1 and TRBJ2-3; 15 nucleotides agree with TRBD2. The CDR3 sequence is 17 residues long. Looked up from germline, CDR1 is SGHRS and CDR2 is YFSETQ. The ends lost 4 bases at V and 2 bases at J; junction bases unmatched: 5. The CDR3 DNA reads as TGCGCCAGCAGCCAGGGGACTAGCGGGAGGCCCACAGATACGCAGTATTTT. It translates to CASSQGTSGRPTDTQYF.

The rearrangement uses TRBV5-1 and TRBJ2-1; 16 nucleotides line up with TRBD2. From germline, CDR1 is SGHRS and CDR2 YFSETQ. The junction had 8 bases not matched to a gene; V was cut back by 6 bases and J by 8 bases. This CDR3 has 16 residues. DNA for the CDR3: TGCGCCAGCACCCTGGGGACTAGCGGGAGGGGCGATGAGCAGTTCTTC. Amino acid sequence: CASTLGTSGRGDEQFF.

The CDR3 DNA sequence: TGCGCCAGCCTACTTCGGGTAACATCCTACGAGCAGTACTTC. Translation gives CASLLRVTSYEQYF. This rearrangement joins TRBV23-1 to TRBJ2-7; D is uncertain. TRBV23-1 is filed as an ORF, its function uncertain. V lost 8 bases, J lost 1 base, and 15 bases lay in between. This CDR3 contains 14 residues.

The CDR3 region is CASGLVVTAGGQPQHF. CDR3 coding DNA: TGTGCTAGTGGTTTGGTGGTTACGGCAGGGGGGCAGCCCCAGCATTTT. The gene calls are TRBV12-5 and TRBJ1-5, with TRBD1 identical over 7 bases. The CDR3 is 16 amino acids. In germline, CDR1 is LGHNT, CDR2 FRNRAP. The V and J ends lost 0 bases and 7 bases, in that order; junction bases with no gene match: 9.

The rearrangement uses TRBV11-2 and TRBJ1-2, with D possibly matching TRBD1 (6 bases). Germline values: CDR1 SGHAT, CDR2 FQNNGV. Deletions cut 7 bases from V and 6 bases from J, with 30 bases between. The CDR3 is 18 residues long. The CDR3 spells CASTGGPLGPGNSNGYTF. The CDR3 nucleotides read TGTGCCAGCACCGGGGGGCCTCTGGGCCCAGGGAATTCCAATGGCTACACCTTC.

This chain connects TRBV9 to TRBJ2-1, with D maybe TRBD2 (7 bases). The V and J ends lost 2 bases and 3 bases respectively, with 12 bases between them. The CDR3 length is 15 residues. Germline V gives CDR1 SGDLS, CDR2 YYNGEE. DNA for the CDR3: TGTGCCAGCAGCGTGGGAGGGGGGTTCTACAATGAGCAGTTCTTC. Protein sequence: CASSVGGGFYNEQFF. Full variable domain (missing parts from reference TRBV9 and TRBJ2-1): DSGVTQTPKHLITATGQRVTLRCSPRSGDLSVYWYQQSLDQGLQFLIQYYNGEERAKGNILERFSAQQFPDLHSELNLSSLELGDSALYFCASSVGGGFYNEQFFGPGTRLTVL.

The J gene is TRBJ1-1, the V gene TRBV7-3; no definite D call. Trimming pared 2 bases from V and 3 bases from J, leaving 7 bases between. The germline V gene encodes CDR1 SGHTA and CDR2 FQGTGA. The CDR3 length is 13 residues. The CDR3 region has the DNA TGTGCCAGCAGCTTAGACGGGGACACTGAAGCTTTCTTT. Translation gives CASSLDGDTEAFF.

This chain joins TRBV7-8 and TRBJ2-1, with a weak D call TRBD2 (6 bases). Germline CDR1 and CDR2: SGHVS and FQNEAQ. Trimming shortened V by 3 bases and J by 0 bases, and 12 bases separated the two germline ends. The length of the CDR3 is 16 residues. The CDR3 coding sequence is TGTGCCAGCAGCTTTGGGAGGTCACGCTCCTACAATGAGCAGTTCTTC. It is translated as CASSFGRSRSYNEQFF.

The chain joins TRBV30 to TRBJ1-2; TRBD1 is a possible D gene (6 bases). The CDR3 is 15 amino acids. Germline V gene sequence: CDR1 GTSNPN, CDR2 SVGIG (reference sequence). V lost 0 bases to trimming and J lost 4 bases, with 15 bases between them. As DNA, the CDR3 is TGTGCCTGGAGTGTTGGACAGAATTTTCTCTATGGCTACACCTTC. Encoded protein: CAWSVGQNFLYGYTF.

The CDR3 is CASSQTLVPHQPQHF. Here the CDR3 DNA reads TGTGCCAGCAGCCAAACTCTCGTTCCCCATCAGCCCCAGCATTTT. This rearrangement joins TRBV3-1 (or the pseudogene TRBV3-2) to TRBJ1-5; D call uncertain. V was cut by 2 bases and J by 5 bases, with 13 bases left in between. There are 15 residues in the CDR3. Germline assignment: CDR1 LGHDT and CDR2 YNNKEL (reference sequence).

This chain links TRBV5-6 with TRBJ1-5; weak D call: TRBD1 (5 bases). V shed 0 bases and J shed 0 bases, with 10 bases lying between them. Germline V gene lookup returns CDR1 SGHDT and CDR2 YYEEEE. This CDR3 is 16 amino acids long. The CDR3 loop reads CASSLGQQNSNQPQHF. In DNA form, the CDR3 reads TGTGCCAGCAGCTTGGGACAGCAAAATAGCAATCAGCCCCAGCATTTT.